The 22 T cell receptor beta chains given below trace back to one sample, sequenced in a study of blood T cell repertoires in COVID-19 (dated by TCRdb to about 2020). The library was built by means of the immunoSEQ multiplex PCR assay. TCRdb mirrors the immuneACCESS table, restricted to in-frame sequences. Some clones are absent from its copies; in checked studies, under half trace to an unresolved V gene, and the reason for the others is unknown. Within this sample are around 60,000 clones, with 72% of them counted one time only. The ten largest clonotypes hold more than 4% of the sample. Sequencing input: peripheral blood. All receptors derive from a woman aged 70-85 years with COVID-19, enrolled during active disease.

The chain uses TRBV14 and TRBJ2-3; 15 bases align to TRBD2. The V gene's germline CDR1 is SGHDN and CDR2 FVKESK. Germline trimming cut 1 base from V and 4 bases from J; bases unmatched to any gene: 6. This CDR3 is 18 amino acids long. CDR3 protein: CASSQAYRTSGGADTQYF. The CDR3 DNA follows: TGTGCCAGCAGCCAAGCGTATCGGACTAGCGGGGGGGCAGATACGCAGTATTTT.

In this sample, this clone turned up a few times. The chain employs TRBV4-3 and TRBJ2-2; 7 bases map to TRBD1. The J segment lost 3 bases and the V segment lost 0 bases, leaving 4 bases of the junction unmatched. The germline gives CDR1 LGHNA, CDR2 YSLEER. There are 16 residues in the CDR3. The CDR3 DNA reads TGCGCCAGCAGCCAAGATTCAGGGGGATACACCGGGGAGCTGTTTTTT. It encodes CASSQDSGGYTGELFF.

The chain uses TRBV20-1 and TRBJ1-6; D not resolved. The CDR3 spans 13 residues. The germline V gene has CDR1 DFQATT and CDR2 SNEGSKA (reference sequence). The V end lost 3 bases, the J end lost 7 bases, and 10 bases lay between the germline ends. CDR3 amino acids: CSASSEMNSPLHF. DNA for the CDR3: TGCAGTGCTAGTTCGGAGATGAATTCACCCCTCCACTTT.

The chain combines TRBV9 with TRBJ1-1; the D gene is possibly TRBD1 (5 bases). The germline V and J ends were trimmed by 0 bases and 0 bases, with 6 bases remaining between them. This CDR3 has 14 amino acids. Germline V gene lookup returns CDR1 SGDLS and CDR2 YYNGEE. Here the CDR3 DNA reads TGTGCCAGCAGCGTAGGACAGCTGAACACTGAAGCTTTCTTT. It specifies CASSVGQLNTEAFF.

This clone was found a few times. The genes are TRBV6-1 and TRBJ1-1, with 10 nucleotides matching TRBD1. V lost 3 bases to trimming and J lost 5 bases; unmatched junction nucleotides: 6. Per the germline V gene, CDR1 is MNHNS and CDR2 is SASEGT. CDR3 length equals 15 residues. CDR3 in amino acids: CASSEGQGFRTEAFF. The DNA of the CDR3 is TGTGCCAGCAGTGAGGGACAGGGGTTTCGGACTGAAGCTTTCTTT.

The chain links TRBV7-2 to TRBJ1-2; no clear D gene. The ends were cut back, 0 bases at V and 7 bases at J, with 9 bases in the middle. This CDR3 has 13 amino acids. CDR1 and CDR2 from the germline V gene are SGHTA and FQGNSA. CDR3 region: CASSLARVVGYTF. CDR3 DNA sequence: TGTGCCAGCAGCTTAGCCCGAGTGGTTGGCTACACCTTC.

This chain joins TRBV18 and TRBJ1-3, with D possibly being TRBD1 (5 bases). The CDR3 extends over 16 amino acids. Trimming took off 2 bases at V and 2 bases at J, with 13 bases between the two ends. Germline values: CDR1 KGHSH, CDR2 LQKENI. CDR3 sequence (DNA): TGTGCCAGCTCACCATCTTCAGGGAGGGCTGGAAACACCATATATTTT. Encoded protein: CASSPSSGRAGNTIYF.

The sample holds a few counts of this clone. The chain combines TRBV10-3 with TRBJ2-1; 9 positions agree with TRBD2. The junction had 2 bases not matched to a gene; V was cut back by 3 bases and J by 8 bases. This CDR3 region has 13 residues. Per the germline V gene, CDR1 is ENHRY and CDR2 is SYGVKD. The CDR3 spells CAISEVAGDEQFF. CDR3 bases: TGTGCCATCAGTGAAGTAGCGGGGGATGAGCAGTTCTTC.

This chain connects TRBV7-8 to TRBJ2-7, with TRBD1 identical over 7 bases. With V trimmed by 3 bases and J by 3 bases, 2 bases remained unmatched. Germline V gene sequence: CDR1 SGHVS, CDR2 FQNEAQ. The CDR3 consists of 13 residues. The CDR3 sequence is CASSFGTDYEQYF. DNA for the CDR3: TGTGCCAGCAGCTTCGGGACAGACTACGAGCAGTACTTC.

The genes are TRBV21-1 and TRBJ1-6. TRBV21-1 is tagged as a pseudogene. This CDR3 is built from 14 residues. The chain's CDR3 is CASREGRRNSPLHF. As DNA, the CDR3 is TGTGCCAGCAGAGAGGGGAGGAGGAATTCACCCCTCCACTTT.

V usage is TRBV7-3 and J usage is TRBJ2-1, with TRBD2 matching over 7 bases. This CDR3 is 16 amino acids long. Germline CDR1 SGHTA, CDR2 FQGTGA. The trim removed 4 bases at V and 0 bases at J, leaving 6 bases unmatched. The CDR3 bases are TGTGCCAGCAGCTCCAGTCGGACTAGCTCCTACAATGAGCAGTTCTTC. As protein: CASSSSRTSSYNEQFF.

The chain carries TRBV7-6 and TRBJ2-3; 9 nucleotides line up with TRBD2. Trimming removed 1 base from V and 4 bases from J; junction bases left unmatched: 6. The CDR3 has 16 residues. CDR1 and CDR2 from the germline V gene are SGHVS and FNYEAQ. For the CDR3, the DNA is TGTGCCAGCAGCTTAGGTGGTAGCGGGAGTTCAGATACGCAGTATTTT. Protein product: CASSLGGSGSSDTQYF.

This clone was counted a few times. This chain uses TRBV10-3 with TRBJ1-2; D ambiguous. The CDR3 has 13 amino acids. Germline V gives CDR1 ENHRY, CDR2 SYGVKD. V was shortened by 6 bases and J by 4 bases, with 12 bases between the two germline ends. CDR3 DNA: TGTGCCATCAGCCCCGAACGCGGCTATGGCTACACCTTC. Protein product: CAISPERGYGYTF.

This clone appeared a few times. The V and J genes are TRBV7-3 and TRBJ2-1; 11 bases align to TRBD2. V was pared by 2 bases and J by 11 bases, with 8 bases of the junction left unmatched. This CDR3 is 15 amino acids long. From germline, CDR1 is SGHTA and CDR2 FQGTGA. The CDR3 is CASSLGFTSGSKQFF. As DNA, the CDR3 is TGTGCCAGCAGCTTAGGTTTTACTAGCGGGAGCAAGCAGTTCTTC.

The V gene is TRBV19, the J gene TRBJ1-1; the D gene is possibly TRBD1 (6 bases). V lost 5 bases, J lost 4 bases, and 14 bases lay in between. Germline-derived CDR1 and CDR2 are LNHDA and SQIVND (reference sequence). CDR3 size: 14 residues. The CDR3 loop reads CASSHRTGSTEAFF. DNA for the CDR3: TGTGCCAGTAGTCACCGAACAGGGAGCACTGAAGCTTTCTTT.

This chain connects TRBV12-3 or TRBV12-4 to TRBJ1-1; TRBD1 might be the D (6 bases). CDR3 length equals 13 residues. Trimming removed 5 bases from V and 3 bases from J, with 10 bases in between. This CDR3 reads CASSIQGYTEAFF. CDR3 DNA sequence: TGTGCCAGCAGTATCCAGGGGTACACTGAAGCTTTCTTT.

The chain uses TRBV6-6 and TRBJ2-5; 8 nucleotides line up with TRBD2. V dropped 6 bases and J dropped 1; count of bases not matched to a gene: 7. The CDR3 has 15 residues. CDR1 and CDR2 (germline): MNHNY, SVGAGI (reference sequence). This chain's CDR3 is CASSRGGPAQETQYF. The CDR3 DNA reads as TGTGCCAGCAGCCGCGGGGGGCCAGCCCAAGAGACCCAGTACTTC.

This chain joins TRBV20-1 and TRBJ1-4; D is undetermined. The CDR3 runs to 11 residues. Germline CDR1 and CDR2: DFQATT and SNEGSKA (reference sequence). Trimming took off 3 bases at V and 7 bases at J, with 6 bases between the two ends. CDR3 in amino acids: CSASPREKLFF. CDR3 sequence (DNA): TGCAGTGCTAGTCCCCGTGAAAAACTGTTTTTT.

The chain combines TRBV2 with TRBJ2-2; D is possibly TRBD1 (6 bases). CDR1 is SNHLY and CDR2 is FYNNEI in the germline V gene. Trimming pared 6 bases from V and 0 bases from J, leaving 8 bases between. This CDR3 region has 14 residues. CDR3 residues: CASRGHPNTGELFF. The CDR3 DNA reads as TGTGCCAGCAGGGGACACCCGAACACCGGGGAGCTGTTTTTT.

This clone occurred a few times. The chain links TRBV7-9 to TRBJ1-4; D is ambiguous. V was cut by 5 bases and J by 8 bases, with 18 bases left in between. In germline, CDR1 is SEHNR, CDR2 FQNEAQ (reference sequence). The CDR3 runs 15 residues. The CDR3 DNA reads TGTGCCAGCAGCCTACAAGGTGGGCAGATGGAAAAACTGTTTTTT. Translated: CASSLQGGQMEKLFF.

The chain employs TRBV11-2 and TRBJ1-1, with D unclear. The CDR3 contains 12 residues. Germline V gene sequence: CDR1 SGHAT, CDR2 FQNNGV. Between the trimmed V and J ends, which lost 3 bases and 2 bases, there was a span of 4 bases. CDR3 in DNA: TGTGCCAGCAGCTTCGGTAACACTGAAGCTTTCTTT. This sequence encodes CASSFGNTEAFF. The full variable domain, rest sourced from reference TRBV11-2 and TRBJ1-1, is EAGVAQSPRYKIIEKRQSVAFWCNPISGHATLYWYQQILGQGPKLLIQFQNNGVVDDSQLPKDRFSAERLKGVDSTLKIQPAKLEDSAVYLCASSFGNTEAFFGQGTRLTVV.

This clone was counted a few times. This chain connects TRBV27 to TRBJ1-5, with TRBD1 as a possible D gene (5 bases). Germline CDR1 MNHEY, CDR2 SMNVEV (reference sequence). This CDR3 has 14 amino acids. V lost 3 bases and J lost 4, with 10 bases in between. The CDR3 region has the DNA TGTGCCAGCAGTTTTTATGGGGGGAATCAGCCCCAGCATTTT. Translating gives CASSFYGGNQPQHF.